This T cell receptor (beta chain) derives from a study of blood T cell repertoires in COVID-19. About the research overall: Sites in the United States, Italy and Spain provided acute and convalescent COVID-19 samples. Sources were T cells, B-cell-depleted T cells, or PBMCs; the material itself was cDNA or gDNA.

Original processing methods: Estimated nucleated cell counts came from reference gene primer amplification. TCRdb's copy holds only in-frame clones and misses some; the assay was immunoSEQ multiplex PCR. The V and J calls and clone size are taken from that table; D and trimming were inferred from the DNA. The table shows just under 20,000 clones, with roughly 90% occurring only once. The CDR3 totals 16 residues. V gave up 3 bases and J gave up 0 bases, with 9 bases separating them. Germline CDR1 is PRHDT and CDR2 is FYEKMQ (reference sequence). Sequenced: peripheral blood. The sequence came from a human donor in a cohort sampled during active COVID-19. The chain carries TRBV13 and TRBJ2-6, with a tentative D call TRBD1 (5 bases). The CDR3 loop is CASSFQGHSGANVLTF. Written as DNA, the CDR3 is TGTGCCAGCAGCTTTCAGGGCCACTCTGGGGCCAACGTCCTGACTTTC.